This TCR beta chain is from a study of vaccination and CD4 T cells after COVID-19. Study details: Six males and four females, two of them Hispanic, were enrolled as convalescents. Study-level findings and limits: Relatively small numbers of convalescent patients were studied, with no early post-infection timepoints included. Among convalescent patients, a median roughly 88% of reactive clones emerged only after vaccination.

This clonotype was counted only a few times. Its antigen is unknown. The assay that was used to sequence DNA from cultured CD4+ T cells was the Oncomine TCR Beta short-read assay. TCRdb re-called the PCR reads through MiXCR, storing one row per CDR3 protein. The data show nearly 20,000 distinct CDR3 sequences, 80% seen once. As for treatment: roughly 10-day PBMC culture with coronavirus spike peptide pools or control peptides (ViraFEST assay). IL-2 at about 11 IU/ml and peptide pools at 9 to 10 ug/ml were added to PBMCs cultured at over 1.5 million per well. CDR1 is KGHDR, CDR2 SFDVKD, per germline. Trimming cost V 4 bases and J 6 bases; bases outside gene matches: 11. The CDR3 is 16 amino acids.

The source material was CD4+ T cells from blood, cultured in vitro, sampled after SARS-CoV-2 vaccination. The receptor's source is a human donor who received a COVID-19 vaccine. V usage is TRBV24-1 and J usage is TRBJ1-5; the match to TRBD1 covers 7 bases. The CDR3, as DNA: TGTGCCACCAGTGACGATCGACAGGGACGGGGTCAGCCCCAGCATTTT. This translates into CATSDDRQGRGQPQHF.